The clone carrying this T cell receptor (beta chain) was counted only a few times. Regarding time point: patch test 3, about 24 weeks after DPC sensitization. Treatment: therapeutic diphenylcyclopropenone sensitization with weekly scalp DPC. The sample is drawn from a study of human T cells and chemical hapten exposure. Germline lookup yields CDR1 MGHRA and CDR2 YSYEKL. The ends were cut back, 4 bases at V and 1 base at J, with 14 bases in the middle. The CDR3 runs to 16 residues. MiXCR was run by TCRdb on the RACE reads, yielding one entry per CDR3 protein. This table has approximately 97,000 distinct CDR3 sequences, around 25% appearing once.

The receptor comes from a man in his forties with alopecia areata. Some clones in this sample may be carry-over from other donors' samples. V is TRBV4-1 and J is TRBJ1-3; a weak D match, TRBD1 (6 bases). The sample consisted of whole blood, taken in connection with sensitization to the hapten diphenylcyclopropenone (DPC). DNA of the CDR3: TGCGCCAGCAGCCTTGCGCCGGGGGCATCTGGAAACACCATATATTTT. Its translation: CASSLAPGASGNTIYF.